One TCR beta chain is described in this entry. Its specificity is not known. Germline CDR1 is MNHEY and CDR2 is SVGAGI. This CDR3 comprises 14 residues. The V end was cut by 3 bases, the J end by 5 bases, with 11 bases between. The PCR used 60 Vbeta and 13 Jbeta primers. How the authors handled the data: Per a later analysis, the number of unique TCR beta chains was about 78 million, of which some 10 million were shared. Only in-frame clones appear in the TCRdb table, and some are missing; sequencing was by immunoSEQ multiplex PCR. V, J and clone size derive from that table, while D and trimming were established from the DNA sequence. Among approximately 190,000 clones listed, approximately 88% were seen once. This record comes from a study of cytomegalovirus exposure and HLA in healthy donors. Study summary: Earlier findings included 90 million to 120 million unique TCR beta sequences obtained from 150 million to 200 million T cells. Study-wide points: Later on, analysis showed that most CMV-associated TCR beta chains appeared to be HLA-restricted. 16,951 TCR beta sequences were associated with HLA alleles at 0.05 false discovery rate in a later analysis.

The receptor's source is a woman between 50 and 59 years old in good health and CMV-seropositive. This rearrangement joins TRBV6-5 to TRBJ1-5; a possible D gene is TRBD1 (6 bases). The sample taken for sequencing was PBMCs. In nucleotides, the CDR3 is TGTGCCAGCAGTTATACGACAGGTTATCAGCCCCAGCATTTT. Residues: CASSYTTGYQPQHF.